This record concerns one T cell receptor (beta chain) sequence. Its matching antigen is unknown. The assay was immunoSEQ multiplex PCR, and TCRdb's table has in-frame clones only and misses some. Of approximately 6,400 clones listed, approximately 77% were seen once; the top ten hold roughly 30%. The record originates from a study of somatic mutations in cytotoxic T cells in rheumatoid arthritis. About the research overall: Follow-up samples were collected during immunosuppressive therapy such as methotrexate, hydroxychloroquine and sulfasalazine.

Germline V lookup: CDR1 ENHRY, CDR2 SYGVKD. This CDR3 spans 14 amino acids. V shed 3 bases, J shed 4 bases, and the junction held 5 bases outside the gene matches. The study pulled out CD4+ and CD8+ cells with positive magnetic bead selection and then checked their purity by flow cytometry. Study-wide results and caveats: CD8+ T-cell clonality showed no significant difference between rheumatoid arthritis patients and age-matched healthy controls.

This sequence was found in a woman aged 70-85 years with rheumatoid arthritis. This rearrangement joins TRBV10-3 to TRBJ2-5, with TRBD1 matching over 7 bases. The sequencing used CD8+ T cells sorted from blood, collected at a follow-up visit. The CDR3 is CAISETGDSETQYF. The CDR3, as DNA: TGTGCCATCAGTGAAACAGGGGATTCAGAGACCCAGTACTTC.